The source of this T cell receptor beta chain is a study of CD8 T cells in Susac syndrome. RNA was extracted with the RNeasy kit, and a quantity of about 0.5 to 1 ug was reverse transcribed using random hexamers. Amplification of the TCR beta CDR3 was carried out by immunoSEQ multiplex PCR, which spanned a total of 54 Vbeta and 13 Jbeta segments. In TCRdb, the immunoSEQ multiplex PCR reads were re-called with MiXCR into one record per CDR3 protein. The table records approximately 70,000 distinct CDR3 sequences, just under 95% of them present only once. The V gene's germline CDR1 is SGHTA and CDR2 FQGTGA. CDR3 length: 13 residues. Trimming cost V 5 bases and J 4 bases, with 10 bases left between them.

Sequences were obtained from CD8+ T cells from PBMCs. The V gene is TRBV7-3, the J gene TRBJ2-3; D remains unclear. The receptor was isolated from a human donor in good health. The DNA for the CDR3 is TGTGCCAGCAGCCCTATAGGATCAGATACGCAGTATTTT. Its translation: CASSPIGSDTQYF.